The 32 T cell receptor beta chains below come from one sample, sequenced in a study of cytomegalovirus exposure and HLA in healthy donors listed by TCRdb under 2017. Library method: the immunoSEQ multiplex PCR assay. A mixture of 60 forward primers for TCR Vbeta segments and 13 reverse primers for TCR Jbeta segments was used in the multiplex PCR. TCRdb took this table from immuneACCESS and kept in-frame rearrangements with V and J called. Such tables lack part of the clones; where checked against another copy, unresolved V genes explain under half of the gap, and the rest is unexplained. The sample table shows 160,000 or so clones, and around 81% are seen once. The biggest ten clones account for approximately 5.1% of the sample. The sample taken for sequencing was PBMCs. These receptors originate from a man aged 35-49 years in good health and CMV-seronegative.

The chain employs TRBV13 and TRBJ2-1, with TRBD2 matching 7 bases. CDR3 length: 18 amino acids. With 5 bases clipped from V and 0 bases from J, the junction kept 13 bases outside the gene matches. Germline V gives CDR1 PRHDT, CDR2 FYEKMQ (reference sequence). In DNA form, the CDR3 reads TGTGCCAGCAGCCGACGGCGGGGTAGCGGGTCCTCCTACAATGAGCAGTTCTTC. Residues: CASSRRRGSGSSYNEQFF. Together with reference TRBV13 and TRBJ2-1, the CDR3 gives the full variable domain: AAGVIQSPRHLIKEKRETATLKCYPIPRHDTVYWYQQGPGQDPQFLISFYEKMQSDKGSIPDRFSAQQFSDYHSELNMSSLELGDSALYFCASSRRRGSGSSYNEQFFGPGTRLTVL.

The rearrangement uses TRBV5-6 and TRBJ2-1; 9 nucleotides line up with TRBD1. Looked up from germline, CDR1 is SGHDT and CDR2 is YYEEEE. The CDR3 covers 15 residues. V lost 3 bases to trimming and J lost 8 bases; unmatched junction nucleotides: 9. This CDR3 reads CASSSPGQGQHEQFF. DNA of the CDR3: TGTGCCAGCAGCTCTCCGGGACAGGGTCAACATGAGCAGTTCTTC.

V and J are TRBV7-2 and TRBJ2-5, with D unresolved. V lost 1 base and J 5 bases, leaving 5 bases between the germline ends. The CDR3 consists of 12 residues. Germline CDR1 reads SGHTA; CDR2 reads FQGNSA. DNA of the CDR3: TGTGCCAGCAGCTTAGACCGGGAGACCCAGTACTTC. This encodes CASSLDRETQYF.

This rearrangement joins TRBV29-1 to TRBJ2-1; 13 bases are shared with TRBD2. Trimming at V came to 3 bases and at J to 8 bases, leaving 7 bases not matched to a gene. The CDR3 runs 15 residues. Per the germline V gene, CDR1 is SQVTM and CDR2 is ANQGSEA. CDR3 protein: CSVEKGLAGAYEQFF. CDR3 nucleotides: TGCAGCGTTGAGAAAGGACTAGCGGGAGCTTATGAGCAGTTCTTC.

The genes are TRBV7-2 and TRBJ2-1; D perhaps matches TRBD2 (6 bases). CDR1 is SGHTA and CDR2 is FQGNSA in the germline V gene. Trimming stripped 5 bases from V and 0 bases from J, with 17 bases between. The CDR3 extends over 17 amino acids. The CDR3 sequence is CASSRPAGVSSYNEQFF. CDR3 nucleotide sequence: TGTGCCAGCAGCCGCCCAGCGGGCGTAAGCTCCTACAATGAGCAGTTCTTC.

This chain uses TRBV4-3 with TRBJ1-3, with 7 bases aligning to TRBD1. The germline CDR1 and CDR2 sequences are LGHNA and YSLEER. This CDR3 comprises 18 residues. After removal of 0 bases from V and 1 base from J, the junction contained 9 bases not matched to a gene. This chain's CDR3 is CASSQERAGGYSGNTIYF. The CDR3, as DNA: TGCGCCAGCAGCCAAGAAAGGGCAGGGGGTTATTCTGGAAACACCATATATTTT.

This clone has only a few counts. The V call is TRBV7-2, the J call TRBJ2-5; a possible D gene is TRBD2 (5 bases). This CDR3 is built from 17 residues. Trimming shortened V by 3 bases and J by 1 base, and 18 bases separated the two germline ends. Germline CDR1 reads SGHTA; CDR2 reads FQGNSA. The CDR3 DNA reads TGTGCCAGCAGCTTCGAGGTGGCAGGAGGCCCCCAAGAGACCCAGTACTTC. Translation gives CASSFEVAGGPQETQYF.

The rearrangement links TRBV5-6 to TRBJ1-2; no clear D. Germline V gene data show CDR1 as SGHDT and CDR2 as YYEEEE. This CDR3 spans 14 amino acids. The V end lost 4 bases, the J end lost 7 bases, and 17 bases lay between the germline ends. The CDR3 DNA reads TGTGCCAGCAGCCCCGTGGAGAGGGAGGGTGGCTACACCTTC. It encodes CASSPVEREGGYTF.

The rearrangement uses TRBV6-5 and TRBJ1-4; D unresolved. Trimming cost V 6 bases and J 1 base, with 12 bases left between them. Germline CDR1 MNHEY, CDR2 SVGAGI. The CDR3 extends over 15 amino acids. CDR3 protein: CASSGGGQTNEKLFF. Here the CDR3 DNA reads TGTGCCAGCAGCGGAGGAGGGCAAACTAATGAAAAACTGTTTTTT.

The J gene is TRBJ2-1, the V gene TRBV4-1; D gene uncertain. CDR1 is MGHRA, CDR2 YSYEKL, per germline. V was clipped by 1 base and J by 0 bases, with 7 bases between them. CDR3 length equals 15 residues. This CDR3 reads CASSQASLSYNEQFF. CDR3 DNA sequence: TGCGCCAGCAGCCAAGCAAGCCTCTCCTACAATGAGCAGTTCTTC.

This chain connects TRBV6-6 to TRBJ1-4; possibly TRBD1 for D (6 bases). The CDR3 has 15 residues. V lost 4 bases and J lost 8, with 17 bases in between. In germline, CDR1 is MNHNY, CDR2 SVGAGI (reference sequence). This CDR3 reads CASSFGQRAEEKLFF. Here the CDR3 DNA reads TGTGCCAGCAGTTTCGGACAGAGGGCAGAGGAAAAACTGTTTTTT.

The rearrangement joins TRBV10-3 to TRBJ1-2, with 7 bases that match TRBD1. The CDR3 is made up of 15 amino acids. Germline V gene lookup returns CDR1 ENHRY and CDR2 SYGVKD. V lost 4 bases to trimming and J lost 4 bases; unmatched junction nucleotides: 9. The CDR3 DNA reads TGTGCCATCAGTGCGTCGGGACAGACTTTCTATGGCTACACCTTC. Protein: CAISASGQTFYGYTF.

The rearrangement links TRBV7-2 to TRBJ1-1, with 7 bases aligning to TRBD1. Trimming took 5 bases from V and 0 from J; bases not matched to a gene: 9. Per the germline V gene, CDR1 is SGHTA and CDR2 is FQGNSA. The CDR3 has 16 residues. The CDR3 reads CASSKNAGTVNTEAFF. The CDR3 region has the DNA TGTGCCAGCAGCAAAAACGCCGGGACAGTGAACACTGAAGCTTTCTTT.

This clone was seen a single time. The CDR3 DNA follows: TGTGCCAGCAGCTTAGCGGTGCCCGACAGGTCGTCGTACCAAGAGACCCAGTACTTC. Residues: CASSLAVPDRSSYQETQYF. J is TRBJ2-5 and V is TRBV7-6, with a tentative D call TRBD1 (6 bases). Germline assignment: CDR1 SGHVS and CDR2 FNYEAQ. This CDR3 has 19 amino acids. The V end was cut by 0 bases, the J end by 0 bases, with 20 bases between.

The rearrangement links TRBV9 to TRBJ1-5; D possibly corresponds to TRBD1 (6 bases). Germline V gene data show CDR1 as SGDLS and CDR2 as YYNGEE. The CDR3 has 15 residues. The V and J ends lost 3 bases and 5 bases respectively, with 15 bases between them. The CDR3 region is CASSAREGVDQPQHF. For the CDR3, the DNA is TGTGCCAGCAGCGCCCGAGAGGGGGTGGATCAGCCCCAGCATTTT.

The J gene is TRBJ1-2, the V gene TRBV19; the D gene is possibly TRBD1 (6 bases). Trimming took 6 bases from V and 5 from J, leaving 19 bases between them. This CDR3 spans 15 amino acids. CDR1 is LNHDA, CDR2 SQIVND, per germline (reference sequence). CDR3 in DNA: TGTGCCAGTAGCTCGCCAGGGGAGGGGTTATATGGCTACACCTTC. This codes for CASSSPGEGLYGYTF.

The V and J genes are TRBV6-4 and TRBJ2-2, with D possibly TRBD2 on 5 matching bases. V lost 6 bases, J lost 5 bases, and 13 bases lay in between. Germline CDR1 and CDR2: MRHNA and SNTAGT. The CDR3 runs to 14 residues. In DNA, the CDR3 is TGTGCCAGCAGCCCGAGGCCGGGGACCGGGGAGCTGTTTTTT. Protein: CASSPRPGTGELFF.

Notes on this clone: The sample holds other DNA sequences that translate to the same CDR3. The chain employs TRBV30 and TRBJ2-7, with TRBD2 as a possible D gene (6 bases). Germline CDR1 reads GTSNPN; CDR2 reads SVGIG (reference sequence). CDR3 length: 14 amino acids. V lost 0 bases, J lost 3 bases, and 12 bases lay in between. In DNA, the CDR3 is TGTGCCTGGAGTGTATTGGGGGGTAGCTACGAGCAGTACTTC. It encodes CAWSVLGGSYEQYF.

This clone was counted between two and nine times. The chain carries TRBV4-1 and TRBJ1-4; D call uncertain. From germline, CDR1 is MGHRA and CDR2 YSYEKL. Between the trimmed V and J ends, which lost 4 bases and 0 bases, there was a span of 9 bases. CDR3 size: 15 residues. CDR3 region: CASSRYTTTNEKLFF. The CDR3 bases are TGCGCCAGCAGCCGATATACAACAACTAATGAAAAACTGTTTTTT.

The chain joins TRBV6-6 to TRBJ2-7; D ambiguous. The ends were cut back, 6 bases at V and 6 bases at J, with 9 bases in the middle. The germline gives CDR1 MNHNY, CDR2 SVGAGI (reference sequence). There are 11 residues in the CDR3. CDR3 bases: TGTGCCAGCAGCTCCCAGTCCGAGCAGTACTTC. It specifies CASSSQSEQYF.

DNA for the CDR3: TGTGCCAGCAGCTTGTTACCAGCGAACACCGGGGAGCTGTTTTTT. This translates into CASSLLPANTGELFF. The V and J genes are TRBV5-8 and TRBJ2-2; D is uncertain. With 1 base removed from V and 0 bases from J, the gap between germline ends came to 7 bases. From germline, CDR1 is SGHTS and CDR2 YDEGEE. The CDR3 sequence is 15 residues long. Looking up the rest from reference TRBV5-8 and TRBJ2-2 gives the full variable domain: EAGVTQSPTHLIKTRGQQATLRCSPISGHTSVYWYQQALGLGLQFLLWYDEGEERNRGNFPPRFSGRQFPNYSSELNVNALELEDSALYLCASSLLPANTGELFFGEGSRLTVL.

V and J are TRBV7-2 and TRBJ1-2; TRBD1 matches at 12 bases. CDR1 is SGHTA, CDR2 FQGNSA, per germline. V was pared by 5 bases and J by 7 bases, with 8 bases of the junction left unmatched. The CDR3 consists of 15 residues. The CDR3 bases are TGTGCCAGCAGCAAAGGGACAGGGGGCGCGGGTGGCTACACCTTC. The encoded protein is CASSKGTGGAGGYTF.

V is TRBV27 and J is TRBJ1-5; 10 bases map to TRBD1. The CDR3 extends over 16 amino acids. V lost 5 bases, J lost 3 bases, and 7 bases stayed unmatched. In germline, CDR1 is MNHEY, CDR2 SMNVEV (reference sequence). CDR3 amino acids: CASSGGTGVINQPQHF. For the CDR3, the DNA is TGTGCCAGCAGTGGAGGGACAGGGGTTATCAATCAGCCCCAGCATTTT.

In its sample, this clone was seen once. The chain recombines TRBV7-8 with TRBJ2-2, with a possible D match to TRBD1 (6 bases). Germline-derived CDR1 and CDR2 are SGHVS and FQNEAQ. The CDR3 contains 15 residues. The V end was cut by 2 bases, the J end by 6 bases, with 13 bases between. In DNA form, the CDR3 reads TGTGCCAGCAGCTTATGGCCCAGGGGATCCGGGGAGCTGTTTTTT. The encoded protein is CASSLWPRGSGELFF.

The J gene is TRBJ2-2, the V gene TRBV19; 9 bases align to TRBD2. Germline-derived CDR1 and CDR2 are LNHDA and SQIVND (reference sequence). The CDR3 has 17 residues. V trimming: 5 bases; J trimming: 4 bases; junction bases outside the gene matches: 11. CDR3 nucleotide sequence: TGTGCCAGTAGTTCCCGGACTAGCGCCTATGGCACCGGGGAGCTGTTTTTT. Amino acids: CASSSRTSAYGTGELFF.

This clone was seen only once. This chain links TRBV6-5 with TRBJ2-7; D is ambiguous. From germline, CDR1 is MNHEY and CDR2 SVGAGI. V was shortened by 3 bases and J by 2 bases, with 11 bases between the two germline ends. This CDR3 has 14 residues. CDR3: CASSYLAEAYEQYF. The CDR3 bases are TGTGCCAGCAGTTATTTGGCCGAGGCCTACGAGCAGTACTTC.

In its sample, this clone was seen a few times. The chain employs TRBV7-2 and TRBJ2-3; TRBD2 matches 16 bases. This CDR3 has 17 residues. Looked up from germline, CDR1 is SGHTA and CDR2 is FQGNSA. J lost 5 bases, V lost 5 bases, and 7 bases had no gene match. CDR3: CASSPGTSGGAVDTQYF. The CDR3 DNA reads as TGTGCCAGCAGCCCAGGGACTAGCGGGGGGGCGGTAGATACGCAGTATTTT.

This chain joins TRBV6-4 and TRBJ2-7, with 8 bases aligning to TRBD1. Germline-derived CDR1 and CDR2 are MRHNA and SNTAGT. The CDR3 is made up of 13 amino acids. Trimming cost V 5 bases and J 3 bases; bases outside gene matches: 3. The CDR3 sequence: CASSWTGNYEQYF. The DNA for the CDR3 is TGTGCCAGCAGTTGGACAGGGAACTACGAGCAGTACTTC.

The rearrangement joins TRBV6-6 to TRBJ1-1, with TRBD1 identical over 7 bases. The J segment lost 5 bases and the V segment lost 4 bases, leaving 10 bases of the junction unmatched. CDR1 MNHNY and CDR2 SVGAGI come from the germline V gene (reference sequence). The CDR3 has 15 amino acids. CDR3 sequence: CASSLPGQTTTEAFF. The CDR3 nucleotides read TGTGCCAGCAGTTTACCGGGACAGACGACAACTGAAGCTTTCTTT.

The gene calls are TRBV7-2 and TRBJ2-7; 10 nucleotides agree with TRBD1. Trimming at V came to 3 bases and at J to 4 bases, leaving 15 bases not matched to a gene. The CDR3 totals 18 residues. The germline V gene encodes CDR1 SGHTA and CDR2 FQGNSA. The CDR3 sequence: CASSFGTGVPGEEYEQYF. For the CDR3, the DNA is TGTGCCAGCAGCTTCGGGACAGGGGTCCCCGGGGAGGAATACGAGCAGTACTTC. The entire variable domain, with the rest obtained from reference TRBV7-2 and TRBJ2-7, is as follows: GAGVSQSPSNKVTEKGKDVELRCDPISGHTALYWYRQSLGQGLEFLIYFQGNSAPDKSGLPSDRFSAERTGGSVSTLTIQRTQQEDSAVYLCASSFGTGVPGEEYEQYFGPGTRLTVT.

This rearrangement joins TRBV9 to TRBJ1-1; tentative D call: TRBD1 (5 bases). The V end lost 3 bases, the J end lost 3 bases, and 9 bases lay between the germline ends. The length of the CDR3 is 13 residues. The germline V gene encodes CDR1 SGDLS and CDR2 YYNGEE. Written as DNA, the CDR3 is TGTGCCAGCAGCGGCGAACAGGACACTGAAGCTTTCTTT. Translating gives CASSGEQDTEAFF.

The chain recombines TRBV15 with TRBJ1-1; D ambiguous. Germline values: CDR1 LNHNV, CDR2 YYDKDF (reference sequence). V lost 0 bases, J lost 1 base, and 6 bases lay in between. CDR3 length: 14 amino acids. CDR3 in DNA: TGTGCCACCAGCAGAGAAGTTAGGAACACTGAAGCTTTCTTT. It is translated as CATSREVRNTEAFF.